These 10 T cell receptor beta chains were all obtained from the same sample, sequenced in a study of T cells in Graves' hyperthyroidism and ophthalmopathy. RNA transcripts served as the template for amplifying TCR beta CDR3 regions. The primer set for the first-round RT-PCR of the TCR CDR3 was HTBI. MiXCR, applied by TCRdb to the multiplex PCR reads, yields one record per CDR3 protein. The table includes 350,000 to 400,000 distinct CDR3 sequences, about 15% detected once. The sequenced sample was blood. Receptors originate from a woman in her 30s with Graves' hyperthyroidism.

Comments on this clonotype: A much more abundant neighbour one base away suggests this may be a read error. The J gene is TRBJ2-5, the V gene TRBV6-2 or TRBV6-3, with D uncertain. CDR1 MNHEY and CDR2 SVGEGT come from the germline V gene. The CDR3 spans 13 residues. CDR3 nucleotide sequence: TGTGCCAGCAGTCAGACAAACCAAGAGAACCAGTACTTC. This gives the protein CASSQTNQENQYF.

The table lists this clonotype with many counts. The rearrangement joins TRBV20-1 to TRBJ2-1; TRBD2 matches 15 bases. Germline CDR1 DFQATT, CDR2 SNEGSKA (reference sequence). The CDR3 runs 13 residues. Germline trimming cut 6 bases from V and 10 bases from J; bases unmatched to any gene: 4. CDR3 amino acids: CSAAGTSGREQFF. CDR3 DNA sequence: TGCAGTGCCGCGGGGACTAGCGGGAGGGAGCAGTTCTTC.

This clonotype was seen a handful of times. The CDR3 is CASSPPPPYEQYF. CDR3 in DNA: TGTGCCAGCTCACCACCTCCTCCCTACGAGCAGTACTTC. This chain joins TRBV18 and TRBJ2-7; no definite D call. In germline, CDR1 is KGHSH, CDR2 LQKENI. The length of the CDR3 is 13 residues. Trimming removed 0 bases from V and 2 bases from J, with 5 bases in between.

CDR3 amino acids: CSADPGADTQYF. The DNA of the CDR3 is TGCAGCGCCGACCCAGGGGCAGATACGCAGTATTTT. This chain connects TRBV29-1 to TRBJ2-3; tentatively, D is TRBD1 (6 bases). V lost 7 bases and J 4 bases, leaving 12 bases between the germline ends. This CDR3 comprises 12 residues. Germline V gene sequence: CDR1 SQVTM, CDR2 ANQGSEA.

This clonotype occurred many times. The J gene is TRBJ2-1, the V gene TRBV2, with a possible D match to TRBD2 (5 bases). V lost 3 bases, J lost 7 bases, and 10 bases lay in between. Per germline, CDR1 SNHLY and CDR2 FYNNEI. The CDR3 consists of 13 residues. CDR3 amino acids: CASSDGSGNEQFF. The CDR3 nucleotides read TGTGCCAGCAGTGATGGGAGTGGAAATGAGCAGTTCTTC.

This clonotype was picked up a small number of times. The J gene is TRBJ1-1, the V gene TRBV7-9; 7 bases fit TRBD1. The CDR3 has 15 amino acids. Germline lookup yields CDR1 SEHNR and CDR2 FQNEAQ (reference sequence). The junction had 9 bases not matched to a gene; V was cut back by 8 bases and J by 0 bases. The CDR3 reads CASRQGGIMNTEAFF. Written as DNA, the CDR3 is TGTGCCAGCCGGCAGGGGGGAATAATGAACACTGAAGCTTTCTTT.

There are many counts of this clonotype. The CDR3 reads CASSPYDFVAVEQYF. The CDR3 DNA is TGTGCCAGCAGTCCCTACGATTTCGTAGCGGTCGAGCAGTACTTC. V is TRBV7-2 and J is TRBJ2-7; D possibly corresponds to TRBD2 (6 bases). Deletions cut 6 bases from V and 6 bases from J, with 21 bases between. CDR3 length: 15 amino acids. In germline, CDR1 is SGHTA, CDR2 FQGNSA.

CDR3 in amino acids: CASSVQSSSGSITDTQYF. CDR3 bases: TGTGCCAGCAGCGTACAGTCCTCTAGCGGGAGTATTACAGATACGCAGTATTTT. The V call is TRBV9, the J call TRBJ2-3, with TRBD2 matching over 10 bases. V gave up 1 base and J gave up 3 bases; unmatched junction bases: 11. CDR1 is SGDLS, CDR2 YYNGEE, per germline. The length of the CDR3 is 18 residues.

V is TRBV2 and J is TRBJ1-3, with a tentative D call TRBD1 (6 bases). The CDR3 is 15 amino acids. Germline values: CDR1 SNHLY, CDR2 FYNNEI. Trimming took off 6 bases at V and 0 bases at J, with 12 bases between the two ends. The CDR3, as DNA: TGTGCCAGCAGCTCCACAGGGATCTCTGGAAACACCATATATTTT. Translation gives CASSSTGISGNTIYF.

The table lists this clonotype with many counts. The V gene is TRBV20-1, the J gene TRBJ1-2; 7 bases align to TRBD1. Germline CDR1 and CDR2: DFQATT and SNEGSKA (reference sequence). The J segment lost 6 bases and the V segment lost 0 bases, leaving 10 bases of the junction unmatched. This CDR3 has 15 residues. The CDR3 protein is CSARDRRQGVNGYTF. CDR3 DNA: TGCAGTGCTAGAGATAGGAGACAGGGAGTAAATGGCTACACCTTC.